This T cell receptor (beta chain) was retrieved from a study of control samples from healthy donors and cancer patients. Here immunoSEQ multiplex PCR was the method, and the copy in TCRdb shows in-frame clones only, minus some. The data show around 89,000 clones, 82% seen once. The CDR3 length is 16 residues. CDR1 and CDR2 (germline): SGHAT, FQNNGV. With 6 bases clipped from V and 4 bases from J, the junction kept 9 bases outside the gene matches. The rearrangement links TRBV11-2 to TRBJ2-1, with 10 bases lining up with TRBD2. The receptor's source is a woman in her sixties or seventies in good health. Sequenced material: blood. The CDR3 is CASSFGAGGTYNEQFF. The CDR3 region has the DNA TGTGCCAGCAGTTTCGGAGCGGGAGGGACTTACAATGAGCAGTTCTTC.